This T cell receptor beta chain was obtained from a study of a mutant IDH1 vaccine in newly diagnosed glioma. Study-wide context: Earlier therapy was either radiotherapy, temozolomide, or both, and most got both. Visits V12 and V13 fell at weeks 35 and 47, respectively. Study outcomes and limitations: A vaccine-induced immune response developed in more than 85% of the patients.

Time point: week 35, safety follow-up. With topical imiquimod, each dose of the vaccine consisted of 300 ug of mutant IDH1 20-mer peptide. Generated by immunoSEQ multiplex PCR, the TCRdb table keeps only in-frame clones and is missing some. This sample has about 40,000 clones, with about 83% found just once. This clone was counted a single time. Its target is unknown. V lost 0 bases to trimming and J lost 5 bases, with 7 bases between them. The V gene's germline CDR1 is MNHEY and CDR2 SVGAGI. The CDR3 has 13 residues. The V gene is TRBV6-5, the J gene TRBJ1-1; D not certain. This TCR was sampled from a woman aged 50 to 60 with glioma. This sample comprised PBMCs, obtained from a glioma patient whose treatment included an IDH1 peptide vaccine. CDR3 in amino acids: CASSYSPDTEAFF. In DNA, the CDR3 is TGTGCCAGCAGTTACTCACCGGATACTGAAGCTTTCTTT.